Listed here are 21 T cell receptor beta chains from one sample, sequenced in a study of blood T cell repertoires in COVID-19. Sequencing was performed with immunoSEQ multiplex PCR; in TCRdb, only in-frame clones are kept and a portion is missing. The sample contains about 53,000 clones, around 86% of which appear only once. The material sequenced was peripheral blood. Receptors originate from a man older than 75 with acute or convalescent COVID-19.

The chain carries TRBV19 and TRBJ1-1, with TRBD1 identical over 8 bases. The CDR3 is made up of 21 amino acids. Germline V lookup: CDR1 LNHDA, CDR2 SQIVND (reference sequence). V lost 4 bases, J lost 1 base, and 23 bases stayed unmatched. The CDR3 sequence: CASSTKLGQGSSLDRNTEAFF. The DNA of the CDR3 is TGTGCCAGTAGTACCAAATTAGGACAGGGATCTTCCCTCGATCGGAACACTGAAGCTTTCTTT. The entire variable domain, with the rest obtained from reference TRBV19 and TRBJ1-1, is as follows: DGGITQSPKYLFRKEGQNVTLSCEQNLNHDAMYWYRQDPGQGLRLIYYSQIVNDFQKGDIAEGYSVSREKKESFPLTVTSAQKNPTAFYLCASSTKLGQGSSLDRNTEAFFGQGTRLTVV.

The chain links TRBV5-1 to TRBJ2-1; 8 bases agree with TRBD2. From germline, CDR1 is SGHRS and CDR2 YFSETQ. This CDR3 region has 16 residues. The J segment lost 0 bases and the V segment lost 4 bases, leaving 6 bases of the junction unmatched. CDR3 region: CASSPGGTSSYNEQFF. DNA of the CDR3: TGCGCCAGCAGCCCGGGGGGGACTAGCTCCTACAATGAGCAGTTCTTC.

The chain employs TRBV6-5 and TRBJ2-3; TRBD2 is a possible D gene (6 bases). Trimming took off 1 base at V and 4 bases at J, with 12 bases between the two ends. The CDR3 is 15 residues long. CDR1 MNHEY and CDR2 SVGAGI come from the germline V gene. Here the CDR3 reads CASSYLGTSPDTQYF. The CDR3 nucleotides read TGTGCCAGCAGTTACTTGGGGACTTCCCCAGATACGCAGTATTTT.

The rearrangement joins TRBV7-6 to TRBJ2-5; the match to TRBD2 covers 9 bases. CDR3 length equals 17 residues. CDR1 and CDR2 from the germline V gene are SGHVS and FNYEAQ. The junction had 8 bases not matched to a gene; V was cut back by 1 base and J by 2 bases. CDR3 residues: CASSLGMAGGYQETQYF. The CDR3 nucleotides are TGTGCCAGCAGCTTAGGCATGGCGGGGGGGTATCAAGAGACCCAGTACTTC.

The chain has TRBV12-3 or TRBV12-4 and TRBJ1-2; D perhaps matches TRBD1 (5 bases). This CDR3 comprises 13 residues. Trimming removed 7 bases at V and 4 bases at J, with 13 bases between. CDR3 DNA: TGTGCCAGCACGAGACGGACACCCTATGGCTACACCTTC. Its protein product is CASTRRTPYGYTF.

The V and J genes are TRBV14 and TRBJ2-2; maybe TRBD2 (5 bases). The CDR3 is 15 residues long. V gave up 1 base and J gave up 5 bases, with 11 bases separating them. The germline gives CDR1 SGHDN, CDR2 FVKESK. The CDR3 spells CASSQGRVRTGELFF. The CDR3 region has the DNA TGTGCCAGCAGCCAAGGGCGGGTTAGGACCGGGGAGCTGTTTTTT.

This clone was detected only a few times. The chain uses TRBV7-2 and TRBJ2-1; 7 positions agree with TRBD1. Germline assignment: CDR1 SGHTA and CDR2 FQGNSA. V lost 2 bases, J lost 5 bases, and 15 bases stayed unmatched. The CDR3 sequence is 18 residues long. The CDR3 region is CASSLRGGQSSADNEQFF. The CDR3, as DNA: TGTGCCAGCAGCTTAAGAGGGGGACAGTCGAGTGCCGACAATGAGCAGTTCTTC.

This clone has just one count. The chain is built from TRBV5-1 and TRBJ2-3; a possible D gene is TRBD1 (6 bases). The CDR3 runs 16 residues. Trimming shortened V by 4 bases and J by 0 bases, and 15 bases separated the two germline ends. From germline, CDR1 is SGHRS and CDR2 YFSETQ. The CDR3 DNA sequence: TGCGCCAGCAGCAGGGGGAGAGGTACTAGCACAGATACGCAGTATTTT. Protein product: CASSRGRGTSTDTQYF. The full variable domain, in which reference TRBV5-1 and TRBJ2-3 provide the parts outside the CDR3, is KAGVTQTPRYLIKTRGQQVTLSCSPISGHRSVSWYQQTPGQGLQFLFEYFSETQRNKGNFPGRFSGRQFSNSRSEMNVSTLELGDSALYLCASSRGRGTSTDTQYFGPGTRLTVL.

The chain joins TRBV18 to TRBJ2-3; no firm D call. Germline values: CDR1 KGHSH, CDR2 LQKENI. The CDR3 extends over 15 amino acids. Trimming took off 3 bases at V and 4 bases at J, with 14 bases between the two ends. DNA of the CDR3: TGTGCCAGCTCACCTCCAGGCCCCTGGGCAGATACGCAGTATTTT. Translated, it gives CASSPPGPWADTQYF.

The rearrangement uses TRBV19 and TRBJ2-3, with D perhaps matching TRBD1 (5 bases). The CDR3 is 13 residues long. Germline V gene sequence: CDR1 LNHDA, CDR2 SQIVND (reference sequence). Between the trimmed V and J ends, which lost 4 bases and 3 bases, there was a span of 8 bases. For the CDR3, the DNA is TGTGCCAGTAGTAAAGGGGCAACAGATACGCAGTATTTT. Translation gives CASSKGATDTQYF.

The chain recombines TRBV9 with TRBJ2-2; 12 nucleotides match TRBD2. Germline V gives CDR1 SGDLS, CDR2 YYNGEE. CDR3 length: 17 amino acids. V lost 2 bases to trimming and J lost 6 bases; unmatched junction nucleotides: 8. This CDR3 is CASSVWPSGGASGELFF. The DNA for the CDR3 is TGTGCCAGCAGCGTCTGGCCTAGCGGGGGGGCCTCCGGGGAGCTGTTTTTT.

This clone was picked up a small number of times. The chain recombines TRBV11-3 with TRBJ2-1; 8 bases agree with TRBD2. Germline CDR1 SGHNT, CDR2 YENEEA. The CDR3 has 15 amino acids. V lost 3 bases to trimming and J lost 7 bases; unmatched junction nucleotides: 8. The CDR3 sequence: CASSFGGGSHNEQFF. The CDR3 DNA is TGTGCCAGCAGCTTCGGGGGGGGCTCTCATAATGAGCAGTTCTTC.

This clone has only a few counts. The V gene is TRBV19, the J gene TRBJ1-2; D ambiguous. The V end lost 3 bases, the J end lost 8 bases, and 13 bases lay between the germline ends. CDR3 length: 13 residues. Germline V gives CDR1 LNHDA, CDR2 SQIVND (reference sequence). CDR3 nucleotide sequence: TGTGCCAGTAGTATGACATTATCCCCGGGCTACACCTTC. Translated, it gives CASSMTLSPGYTF. The full variable domain, with the rest looked up from reference TRBV19 and TRBJ1-2, is DGGITQSPKYLFRKEGQNVTLSCEQNLNHDAMYWYRQDPGQGLRLIYYSQIVNDFQKGDIAEGYSVSREKKESFPLTVTSAQKNPTAFYLCASSMTLSPGYTFGSGTRLTVV.

V gene TRBV19 combines with J gene TRBJ2-2, with a possible D match to TRBD1 (5 bases). In germline, CDR1 is LNHDA, CDR2 SQIVND (reference sequence). The CDR3 spans 20 residues. Trimming stripped 7 bases from V and 3 bases from J, with 30 bases between. CDR3 residues: CASTDHRNNWIRRDTGELFF. The DNA of the CDR3 is TGTGCCAGTACCGATCACAGGAATAATTGGATTCGCAGGGACACCGGGGAGCTGTTTTTT. The variable domain in full, completed from reference TRBV19 and TRBJ2-2, reads DGGITQSPKYLFRKEGQNVTLSCEQNLNHDAMYWYRQDPGQGLRLIYYSQIVNDFQKGDIAEGYSVSREKKESFPLTVTSAQKNPTAFYLCASTDHRNNWIRRDTGELFFGEGSRLTVL.

The chain couples TRBV7-8 to TRBJ1-2; no definite D call. The CDR3 consists of 16 residues. Germline V gene sequence: CDR1 SGHVS, CDR2 FQNEAQ. Trimming shortened V by 5 bases and J by 2 bases, and 18 bases separated the two germline ends. Here the CDR3 DNA reads TGTGCCAGCAGCCCCTTAGGAGGCCGAGGAAACTATGGCTACACCTTC. It translates to CASSPLGGRGNYGYTF.

The chain employs TRBV2 and TRBJ2-6, with D possibly TRBD2 on 6 matching bases. The CDR3 runs to 18 residues. Germline CDR1 reads SNHLY; CDR2 reads FYNNEI. V was clipped by 6 bases and J by 2 bases, with 20 bases between them. In DNA form, the CDR3 reads TGTGCCAGCAGCAGACCGGGACTCGGCTCAGCTGGGGCCAACGTCCTGACTTTC. Translated: CASSRPGLGSAGANVLTF.

This clone turned up a few times. The chain employs TRBV11-2 and TRBJ1-6; TRBD1 aligns across 10 bases. Germline assignment: CDR1 SGHAT and CDR2 FQNNGV. Trimming took 5 bases from V and 6 from J; bases not matched to a gene: 4. This CDR3 spans 15 amino acids. The CDR3 spells CASSAGDRGNSPLHF. DNA of the CDR3: TGTGCCAGCAGCGCAGGGGACAGGGGTAATTCACCCCTCCACTTT.

This chain connects TRBV27 to TRBJ2-1, with a possible D match to TRBD2 (6 bases). Trimming took off 5 bases at V and 3 bases at J, with 14 bases between the two ends. Germline V CDR1 and CDR2: MNHEY, SMNVEV (reference sequence). This CDR3 has 15 amino acids. CDR3 DNA sequence: TGTGCCAGCAGTATCCGGGACTTGGGCTACAATGAGCAGTTCTTC. Amino acid sequence: CASSIRDLGYNEQFF.

This clone was seen a single time. The rearrangement uses TRBV7-8 and TRBJ2-1; 9 nucleotides match TRBD1. The CDR3 is made up of 14 amino acids. V gave up 6 bases and J gave up 6 bases; unmatched junction bases: 6. The V gene's germline CDR1 is SGHVS and CDR2 FQNEAQ. In DNA, the CDR3 is TGTGCCAGCAGGGGGACAGGGAAGGCCAATGAGCAGTTCTTC. Translating gives CASRGTGKANEQFF.

The chain joins TRBV4-2 to TRBJ2-2; possibly TRBD1 for D (6 bases). This CDR3 is 17 amino acids long. V lost 5 bases to trimming and J lost 6 bases, with 22 bases between them. Germline V gene data show CDR1 as LGHNA and CDR2 as YNFKEQ. In DNA form, the CDR3 reads TGTGCCAGCAGCACGCATTCAGGGGCGGATGGGGCCGGGGAGCTGTTTTTT. It is translated as CASSTHSGADGAGELFF.

The J gene is TRBJ2-3, the V gene TRBV7-3, with D perhaps TRBD2 (5 bases). There are 14 residues in the CDR3. V was clipped by 2 bases and J by 0 bases, with 6 bases between them. In germline, CDR1 is SGHTA, CDR2 FQGTGA. The CDR3 region has the DNA TGTGCCAGCAGCTTAGCTAGCAGCACAGATACGCAGTATTTT. Amino acids: CASSLASSTDTQYF.